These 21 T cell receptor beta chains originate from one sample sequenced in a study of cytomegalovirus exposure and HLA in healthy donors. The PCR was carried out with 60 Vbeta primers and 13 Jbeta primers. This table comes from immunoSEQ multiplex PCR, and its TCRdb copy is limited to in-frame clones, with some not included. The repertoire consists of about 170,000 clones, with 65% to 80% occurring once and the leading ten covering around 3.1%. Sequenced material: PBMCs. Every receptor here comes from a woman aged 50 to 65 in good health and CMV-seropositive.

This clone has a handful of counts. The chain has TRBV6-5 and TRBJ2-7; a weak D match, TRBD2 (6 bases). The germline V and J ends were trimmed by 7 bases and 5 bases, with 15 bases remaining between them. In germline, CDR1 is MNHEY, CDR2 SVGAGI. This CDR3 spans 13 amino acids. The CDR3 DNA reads TGTGCCAGCAAGGTGGGGGGTGAGAACGAGCAGTACTTC. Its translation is CASKVGGENEQYF.

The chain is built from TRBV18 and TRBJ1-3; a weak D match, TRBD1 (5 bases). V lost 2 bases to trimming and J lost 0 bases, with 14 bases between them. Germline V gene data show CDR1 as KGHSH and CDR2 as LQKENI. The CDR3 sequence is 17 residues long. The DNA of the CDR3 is TGTGCCAGCTCACCAGGGCAGGGTAAAAGCTCTGGAAACACCATATATTTT. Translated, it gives CASSPGQGKSSGNTIYF.

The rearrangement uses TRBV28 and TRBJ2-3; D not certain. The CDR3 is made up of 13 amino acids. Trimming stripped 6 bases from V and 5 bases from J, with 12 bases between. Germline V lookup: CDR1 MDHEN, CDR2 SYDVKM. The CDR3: CASRESILDTQYF. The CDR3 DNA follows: TGTGCCAGCAGAGAAAGCATCTTAGATACGCAGTATTTT. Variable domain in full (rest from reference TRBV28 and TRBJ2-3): DVKVTQSSRYLVKRTGEKVFLECVQDMDHENMFWYRQDPGLGLRLIYFSYDVKMKEKGDIPEGYSVSREKKERFSLILESASTNQTSMYLCASRESILDTQYFGPGTRLTVL.

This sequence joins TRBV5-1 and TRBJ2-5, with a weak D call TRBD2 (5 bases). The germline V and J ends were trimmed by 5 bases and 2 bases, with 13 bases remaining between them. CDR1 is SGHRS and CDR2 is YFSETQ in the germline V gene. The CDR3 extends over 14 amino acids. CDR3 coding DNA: TGCGCCAGCAGTCGTGACGGGAATCAAGAGACCCAGTACTTC. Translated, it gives CASSRDGNQETQYF.

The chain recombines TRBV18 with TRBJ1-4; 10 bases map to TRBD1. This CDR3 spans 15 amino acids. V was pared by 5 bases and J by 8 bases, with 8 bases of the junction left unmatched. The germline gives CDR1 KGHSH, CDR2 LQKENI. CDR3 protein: CASSSGTGDSEKLFF. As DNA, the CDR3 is TGTGCCAGCTCATCCGGGACAGGGGATTCCGAAAAACTGTTTTTT.

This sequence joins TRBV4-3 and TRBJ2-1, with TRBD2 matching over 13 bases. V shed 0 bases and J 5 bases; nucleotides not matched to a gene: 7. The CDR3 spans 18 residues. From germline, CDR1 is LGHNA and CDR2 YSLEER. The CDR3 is CASSQDPAGLAGNNEQFF. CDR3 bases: TGCGCCAGCAGCCAAGACCCCGCGGGACTAGCGGGAAACAATGAGCAGTTCTTC.

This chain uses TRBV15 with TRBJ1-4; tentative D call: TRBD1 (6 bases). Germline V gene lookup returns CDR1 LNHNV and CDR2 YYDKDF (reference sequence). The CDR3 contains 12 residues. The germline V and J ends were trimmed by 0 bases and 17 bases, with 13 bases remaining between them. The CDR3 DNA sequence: TGTGCCACCAGCAGAGAGTGGACAGAGCCTTTTTTT. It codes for CATSREWTEPFF.

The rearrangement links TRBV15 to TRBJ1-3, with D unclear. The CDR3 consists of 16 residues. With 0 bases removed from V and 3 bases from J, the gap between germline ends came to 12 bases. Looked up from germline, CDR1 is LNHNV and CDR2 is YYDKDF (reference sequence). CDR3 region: CATSRDMGPSGNTIYF. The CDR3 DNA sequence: TGTGCCACCAGCAGAGATATGGGTCCTAGTGGAAACACCATATATTTT. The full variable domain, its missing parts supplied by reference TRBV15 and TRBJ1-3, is DAMVIQNPRYQVTQFGKPVTLSCSQTLNHNVMYWYQQKSSQAPKLLFHYYDKDFNNEADTPDNFQSRRPNTSFCFLDIRSPGLGDTAMYLCATSRDMGPSGNTIYFGEGSWLTVV.

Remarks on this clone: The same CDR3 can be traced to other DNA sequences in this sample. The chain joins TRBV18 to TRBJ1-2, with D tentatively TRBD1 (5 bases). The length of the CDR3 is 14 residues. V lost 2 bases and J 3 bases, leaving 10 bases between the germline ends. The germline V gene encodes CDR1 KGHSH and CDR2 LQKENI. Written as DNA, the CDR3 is TGTGCCAGCTCACCAGGGCAGGGTGACTATGGCTACACCTTC. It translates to CASSPGQGDYGYTF.

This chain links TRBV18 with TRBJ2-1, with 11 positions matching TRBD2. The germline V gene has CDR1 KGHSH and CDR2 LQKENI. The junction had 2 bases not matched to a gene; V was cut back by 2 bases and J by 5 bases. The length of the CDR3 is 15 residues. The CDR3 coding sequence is TGTGCCAGCTCACCAGGACTAGCGGGTGACAATGAGCAGTTCTTC. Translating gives CASSPGLAGDNEQFF.

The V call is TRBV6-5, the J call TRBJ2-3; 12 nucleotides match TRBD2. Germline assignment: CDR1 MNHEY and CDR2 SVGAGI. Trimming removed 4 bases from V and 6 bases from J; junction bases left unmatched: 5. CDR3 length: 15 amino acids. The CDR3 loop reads CASSSPSGRVDTQYF. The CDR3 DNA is TGTGCCAGCAGTTCGCCTAGCGGGAGGGTGGATACGCAGTATTTT.

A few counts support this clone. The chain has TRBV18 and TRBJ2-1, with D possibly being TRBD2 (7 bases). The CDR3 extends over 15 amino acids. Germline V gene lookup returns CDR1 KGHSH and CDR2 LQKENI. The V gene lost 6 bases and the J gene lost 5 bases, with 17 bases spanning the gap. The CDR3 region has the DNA TGTGCCAGCTCCCCCACTAGCGAGGGGGACAATGAGCAGTTCTTC. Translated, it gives CASSPTSEGDNEQFF.

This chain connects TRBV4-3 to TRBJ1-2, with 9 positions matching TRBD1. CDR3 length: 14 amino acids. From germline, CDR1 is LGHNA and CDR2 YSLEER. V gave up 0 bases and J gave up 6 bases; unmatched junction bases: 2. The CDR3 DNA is TGCGCCAGCAGCCAAGATGGGACAGGGAATGGCTACACCTTC. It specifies CASSQDGTGNGYTF.

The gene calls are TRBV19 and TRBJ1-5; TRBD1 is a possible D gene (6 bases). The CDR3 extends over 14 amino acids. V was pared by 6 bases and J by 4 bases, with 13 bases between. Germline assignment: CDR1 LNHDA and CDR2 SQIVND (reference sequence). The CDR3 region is CASSQGTANQPQHF. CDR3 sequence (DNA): TGTGCCAGTAGCCAGGGGACCGCAAATCAGCCCCAGCATTTT.

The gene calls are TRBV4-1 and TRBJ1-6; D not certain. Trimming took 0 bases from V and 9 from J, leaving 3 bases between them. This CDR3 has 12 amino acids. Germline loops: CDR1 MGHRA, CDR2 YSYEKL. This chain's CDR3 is CASSQDLSPLHF. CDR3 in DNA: TGCGCCAGCAGCCAAGATCTTTCACCCCTCCACTTT.

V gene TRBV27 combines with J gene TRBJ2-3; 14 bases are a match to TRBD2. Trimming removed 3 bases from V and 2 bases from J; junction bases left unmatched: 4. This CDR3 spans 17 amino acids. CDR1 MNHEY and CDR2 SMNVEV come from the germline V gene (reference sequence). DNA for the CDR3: TGTGCCAGCAGTTTCGGACTAGCGGGAGGTAACACAGATACGCAGTATTTT. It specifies CASSFGLAGGNTDTQYF.

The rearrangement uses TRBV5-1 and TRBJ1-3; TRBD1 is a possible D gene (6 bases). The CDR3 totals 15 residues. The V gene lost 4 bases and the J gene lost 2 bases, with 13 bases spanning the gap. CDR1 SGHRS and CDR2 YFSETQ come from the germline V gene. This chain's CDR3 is CASSPQGQTGNTIYF. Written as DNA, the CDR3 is TGCGCCAGCAGCCCGCAGGGGCAAACTGGAAACACCATATATTTT. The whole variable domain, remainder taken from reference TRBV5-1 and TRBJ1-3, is KAGVTQTPRYLIKTRGQQVTLSCSPISGHRSVSWYQQTPGQGLQFLFEYFSETQRNKGNFPGRFSGRQFSNSRSEMNVSTLELGDSALYLCASSPQGQTGNTIYFGEGSWLTVV.

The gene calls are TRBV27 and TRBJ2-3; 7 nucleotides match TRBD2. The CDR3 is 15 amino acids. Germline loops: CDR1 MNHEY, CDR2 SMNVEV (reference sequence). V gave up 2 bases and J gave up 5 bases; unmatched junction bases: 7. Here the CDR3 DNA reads TGTGCCAGCAGTTTAAGACTGGGGGAGGGAGATACGCAGTATTTT. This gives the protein CASSLRLGEGDTQYF.

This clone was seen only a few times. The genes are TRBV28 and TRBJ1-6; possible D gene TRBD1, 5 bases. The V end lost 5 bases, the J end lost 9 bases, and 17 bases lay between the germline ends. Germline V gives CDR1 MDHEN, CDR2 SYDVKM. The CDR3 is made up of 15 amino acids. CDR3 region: CASSGGIGNTSPLHF. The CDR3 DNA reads TGTGCCAGCAGTGGGGGGATAGGGAATACTTCACCCCTCCACTTT.

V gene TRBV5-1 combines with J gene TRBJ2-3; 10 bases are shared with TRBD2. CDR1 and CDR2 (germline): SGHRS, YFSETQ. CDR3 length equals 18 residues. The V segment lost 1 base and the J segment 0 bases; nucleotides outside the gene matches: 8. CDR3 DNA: TGCGCCAGCAGCTTGAGTAGCGGGGGGCCATCAAGCACAGATACGCAGTATTTT. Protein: CASSLSSGGPSSTDTQYF.

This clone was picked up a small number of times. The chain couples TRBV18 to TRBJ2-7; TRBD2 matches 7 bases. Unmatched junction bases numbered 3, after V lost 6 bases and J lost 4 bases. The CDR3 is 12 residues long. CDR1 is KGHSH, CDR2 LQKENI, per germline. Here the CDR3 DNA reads TGTGCCAGCTCCGGACTAGTATACGAGCAGTACTTC. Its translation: CASSGLVYEQYF.